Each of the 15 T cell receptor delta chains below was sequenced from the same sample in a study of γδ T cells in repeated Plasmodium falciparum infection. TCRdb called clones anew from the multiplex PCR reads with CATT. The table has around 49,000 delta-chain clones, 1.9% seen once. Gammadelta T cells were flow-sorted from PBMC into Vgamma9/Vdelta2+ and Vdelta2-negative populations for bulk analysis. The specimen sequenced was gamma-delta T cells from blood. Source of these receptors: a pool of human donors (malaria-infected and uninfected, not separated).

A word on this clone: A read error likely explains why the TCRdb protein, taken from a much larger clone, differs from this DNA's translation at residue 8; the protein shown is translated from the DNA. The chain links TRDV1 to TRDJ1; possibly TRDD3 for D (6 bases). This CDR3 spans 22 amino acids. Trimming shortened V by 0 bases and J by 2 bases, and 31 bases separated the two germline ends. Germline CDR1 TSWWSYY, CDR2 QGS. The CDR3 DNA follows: TGTGCTCTTGGGGAACTAGTCCTTTATTTGTACTGGGTCCGACCGGGGACCGATAAACTCATCTTT. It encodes CALGELVLYLYWVRPGTDKLIF.

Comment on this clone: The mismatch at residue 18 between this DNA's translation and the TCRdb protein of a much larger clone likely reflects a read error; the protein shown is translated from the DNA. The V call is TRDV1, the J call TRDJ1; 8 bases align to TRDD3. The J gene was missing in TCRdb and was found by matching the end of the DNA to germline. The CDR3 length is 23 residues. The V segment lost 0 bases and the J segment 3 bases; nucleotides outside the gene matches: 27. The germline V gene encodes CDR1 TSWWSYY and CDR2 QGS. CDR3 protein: CALGELIGIRVHIPPYYADKLIF. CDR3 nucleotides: TGTGCTCTTGGGGAACTAATAGGGATACGCGTACACATCCCTCCCTACTACGCCGATAAACTCATCTTT.

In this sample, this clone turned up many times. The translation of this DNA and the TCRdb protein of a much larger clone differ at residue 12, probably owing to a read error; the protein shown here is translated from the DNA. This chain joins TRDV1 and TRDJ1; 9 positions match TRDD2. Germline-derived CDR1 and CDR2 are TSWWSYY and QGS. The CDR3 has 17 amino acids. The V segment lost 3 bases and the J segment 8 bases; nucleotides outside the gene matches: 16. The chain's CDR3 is CALGDQPFLRLRGKLIF. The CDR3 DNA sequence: TGTGCTCTTGGGGACCAACCCTTCCTACGTCTCCGGGGGAAACTCATCTTT.

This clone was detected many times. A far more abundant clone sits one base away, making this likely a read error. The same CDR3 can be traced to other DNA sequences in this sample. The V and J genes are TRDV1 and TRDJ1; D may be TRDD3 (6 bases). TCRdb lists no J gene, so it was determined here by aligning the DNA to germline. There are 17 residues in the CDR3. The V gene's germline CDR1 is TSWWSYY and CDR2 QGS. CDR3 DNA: TGTGCCCTTGGGGAACTGCTGGGGCCATGGTACACCGATAAACTCATCTTT. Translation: CALGELLGPWYTDKLIF.

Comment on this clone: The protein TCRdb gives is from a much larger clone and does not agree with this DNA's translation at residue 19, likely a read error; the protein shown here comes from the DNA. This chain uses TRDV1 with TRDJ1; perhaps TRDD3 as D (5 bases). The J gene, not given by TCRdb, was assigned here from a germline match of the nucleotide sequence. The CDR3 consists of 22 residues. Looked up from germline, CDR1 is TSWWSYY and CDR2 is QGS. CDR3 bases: TGTGCTCTTGGGGACCCTTGGCCCCATCTTCTACGTACCGGGGAGTACACCGATGAACTCATCTTT. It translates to CALGDPWPHLLRTGEYTDELIF.

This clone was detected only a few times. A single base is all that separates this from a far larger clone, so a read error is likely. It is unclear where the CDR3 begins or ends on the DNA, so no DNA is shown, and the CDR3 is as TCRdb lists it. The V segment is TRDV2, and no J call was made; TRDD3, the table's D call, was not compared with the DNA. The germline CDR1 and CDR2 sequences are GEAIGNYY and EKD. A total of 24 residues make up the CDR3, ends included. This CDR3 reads CACDTVIPYSDWGIGTNYTDKLIF.

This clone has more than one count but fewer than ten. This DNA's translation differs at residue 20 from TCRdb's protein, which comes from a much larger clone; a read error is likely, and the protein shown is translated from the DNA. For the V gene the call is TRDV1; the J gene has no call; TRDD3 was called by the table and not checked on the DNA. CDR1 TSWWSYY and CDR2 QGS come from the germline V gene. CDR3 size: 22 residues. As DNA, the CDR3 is TGTGCTCTTGGGGACTCACGCCTTACGTACTGGGGGATACAAATCAGGACCGATAAACCCATCTTT. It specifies CALGDSRLTYWGIQIRTDKPIF.

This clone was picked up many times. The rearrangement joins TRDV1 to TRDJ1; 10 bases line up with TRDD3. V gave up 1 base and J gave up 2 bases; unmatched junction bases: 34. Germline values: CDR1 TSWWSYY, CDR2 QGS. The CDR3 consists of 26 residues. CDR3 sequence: CALGEPLSKRKPPLGDRGLRTDKLIF. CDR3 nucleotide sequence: TGTGCTCTTGGGGAACCCCTTTCGAAACGAAAGCCCCCTCTGGGGGATAGAGGTCTTAGGACCGATAAACTCATCTTT.

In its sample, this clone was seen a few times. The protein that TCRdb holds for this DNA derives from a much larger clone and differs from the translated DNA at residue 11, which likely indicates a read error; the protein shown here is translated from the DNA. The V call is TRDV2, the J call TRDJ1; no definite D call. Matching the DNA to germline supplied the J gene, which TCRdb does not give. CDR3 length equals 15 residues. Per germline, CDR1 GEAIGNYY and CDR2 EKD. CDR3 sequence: CACDTVSSHTVKLIF. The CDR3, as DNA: TGTGCCTGTGACACCGTGTCCTCCCACACCGTTAAACTCATCTTT.

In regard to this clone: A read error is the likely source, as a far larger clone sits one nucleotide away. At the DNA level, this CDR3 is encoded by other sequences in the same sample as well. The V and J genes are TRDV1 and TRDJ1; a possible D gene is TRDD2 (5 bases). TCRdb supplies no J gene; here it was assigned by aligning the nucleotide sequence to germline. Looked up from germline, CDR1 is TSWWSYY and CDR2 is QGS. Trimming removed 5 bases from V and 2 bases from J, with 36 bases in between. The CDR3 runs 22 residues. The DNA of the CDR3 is TGTGCTCTTGGGACCGCTCCTAAAATGCCGCGTGATAGGGCACTCGGGACCGATAAACTCATCTTT. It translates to CALGTAPKMPRDRALGTDKLIF.

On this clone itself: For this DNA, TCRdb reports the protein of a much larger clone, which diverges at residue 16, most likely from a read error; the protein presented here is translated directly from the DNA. The CDR3 here is CACDTVSGGSPSHTDILIF. The CDR3 region has the DNA TGTGCCTGTGACACCGTCTCGGGGGGGTCCCCGAGCCACACCGATATACTCATCTTT. The rearrangement joins TRDV2 to TRDJ1; D may be TRDD3 (5 bases). TCRdb gives no J gene; it was assigned here by matching the DNA to germline. Germline V gives CDR1 GEAIGNYY, CDR2 EKD. This CDR3 spans 19 amino acids.

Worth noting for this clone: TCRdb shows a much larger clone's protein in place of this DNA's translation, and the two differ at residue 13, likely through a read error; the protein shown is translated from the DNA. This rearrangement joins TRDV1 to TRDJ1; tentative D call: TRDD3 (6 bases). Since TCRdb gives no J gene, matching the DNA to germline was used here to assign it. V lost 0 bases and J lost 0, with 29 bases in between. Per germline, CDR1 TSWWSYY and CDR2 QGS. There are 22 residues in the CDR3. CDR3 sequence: CALGELALWRWGAHPYTDKLIF. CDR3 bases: TGTGCTCTTGGGGAACTAGCCCTATGGCGTTGGGGGGCGCATCCGTACACCGATAAACTCATCTTT.

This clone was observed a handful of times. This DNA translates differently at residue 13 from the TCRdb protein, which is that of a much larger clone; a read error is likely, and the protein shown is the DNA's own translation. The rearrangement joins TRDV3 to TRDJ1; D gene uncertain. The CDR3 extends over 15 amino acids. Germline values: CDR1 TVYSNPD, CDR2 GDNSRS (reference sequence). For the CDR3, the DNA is TGTGCCTTTAGCGCCTCGTGGTGGGACACCGATAAACCCATCTTT. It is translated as CAFSASWWDTDKPIF.

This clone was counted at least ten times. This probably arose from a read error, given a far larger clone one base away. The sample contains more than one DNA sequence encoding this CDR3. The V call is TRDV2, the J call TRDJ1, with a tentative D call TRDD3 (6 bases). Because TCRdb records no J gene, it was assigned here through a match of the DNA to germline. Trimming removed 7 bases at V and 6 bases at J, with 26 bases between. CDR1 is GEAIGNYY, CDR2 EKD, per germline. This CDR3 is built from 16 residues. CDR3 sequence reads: CAWPIPVHWVNHKLIF. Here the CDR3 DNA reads TGTGCCTGGCCCATTCCCGTCCACTGGGTCAATCATAAACTCATCTTT.

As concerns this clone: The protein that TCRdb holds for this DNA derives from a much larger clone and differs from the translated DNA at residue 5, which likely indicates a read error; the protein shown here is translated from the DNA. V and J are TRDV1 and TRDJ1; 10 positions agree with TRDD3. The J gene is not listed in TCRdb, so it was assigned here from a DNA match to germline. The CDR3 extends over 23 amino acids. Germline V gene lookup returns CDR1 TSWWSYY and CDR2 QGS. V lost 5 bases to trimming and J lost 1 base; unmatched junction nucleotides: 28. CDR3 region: CALGFDVFLPGGYAGIGTDKLIF. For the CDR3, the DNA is TGTGCTCTTGGGTTTGACGTCTTCCTACCGGGGGGATACGCGGGCATCGGCACCGATAAACTCATCTTT.